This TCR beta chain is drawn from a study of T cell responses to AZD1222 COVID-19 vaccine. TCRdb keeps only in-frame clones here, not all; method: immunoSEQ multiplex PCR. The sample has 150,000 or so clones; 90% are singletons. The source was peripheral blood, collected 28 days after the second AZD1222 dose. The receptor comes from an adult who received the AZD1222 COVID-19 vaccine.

For the CDR3, the DNA is TGTGCCAGCAGTGTAGATTGGAATCAGCCCCAGCATTTT. It yields the protein CASSVDWNQPQHF. V and J are TRBV2 and TRBJ1-5; D uncertain. CDR3 size: 13 residues. The V gene lost 4 bases and the J gene lost 4 bases, with 8 bases spanning the gap. Germline CDR1 reads SNHLY; CDR2 reads FYNNEI.